The 21 T cell receptor beta chains in this list originate from one sample, sequenced in a study of shared clonotypes between healthy human individuals. The assay was immunoSEQ multiplex PCR, and TCRdb's table has in-frame clones only and misses some. Of 950,000 to 1,300,000 clones listed, under 80% are singletons. Sequencing used memory CD4+ T cells sorted from blood. Subset: CD45RA-negative fraction. The receptors stem from a man between 18 and 35 years old in good health.

The chain combines TRBV11-2 with TRBJ1-1; 7 bases line up with TRBD1. Germline CDR1 is SGHAT and CDR2 is FQNNGV. After removal of 7 bases from V and 7 bases from J, the junction contained 6 bases not matched to a gene. CDR3 length equals 12 residues. The CDR3 DNA reads TGTGCCAGCATGAGGGGGCCGGGTGAAGCTTTCTTT. Encoded protein: CASMRGPGEAFF.

In its sample, this clone was seen once. This is likely an artifact of a read error, given a far larger clone one base away. The chain recombines TRBV7-2 with TRBJ2-7; possibly TRBD2 for D (5 bases). The V gene's germline CDR1 is SGHTA and CDR2 FQGNSA. Trimming pared 5 bases from V and 3 bases from J, leaving 8 bases between. The CDR3 has 12 amino acids. CDR3 region: CASSPRGYEQYF. For the CDR3, the DNA is TGTGCCAGCAGCCCCCGGGGCTACGAGCAGTACTTC.

Only a few counts were recorded for this clone. V usage is TRBV7-9 and J usage is TRBJ1-6, with unresolved D. Trimming removed 5 bases from V and 2 bases from J, with 16 bases in between. Germline V lookup: CDR1 SEHNR, CDR2 FQNEAQ (reference sequence). The CDR3 length is 17 residues. The CDR3 bases are TGTGCCAGCAGCGCCGATAGGGAGATCCCCTATAATTCACCCCTCCACTTT. It is translated as CASSADREIPYNSPLHF.

CDR3 in amino acids: CASSAGQGYEQYF. In DNA, the CDR3 is TGTGCCAGCAGCGCGGGACAGGGCTACGAGCAGTACTTC. The chain links TRBV4-2 to TRBJ2-7, with TRBD1 matching 9 bases. Trimming cost V 5 bases and J 3 bases; bases outside gene matches: 2. The CDR3 is 13 residues long. The germline gives CDR1 LGHNA, CDR2 YNFKEQ.

This chain links TRBV5-1 with TRBJ1-2, with D perhaps matching TRBD1 (5 bases). The CDR3 loop spans 14 amino acids. Germline V gives CDR1 SGHRS, CDR2 YFSETQ. Deletions cut 4 bases from V and 4 bases from J, with 14 bases between. The CDR3 loop is CASSTGGQGYGYTF. Here the CDR3 DNA reads TGCGCCAGCAGCACTGGTGGGCAGGGCTATGGCTACACCTTC.

V usage is TRBV2 and J usage is TRBJ1-5; possible D gene TRBD1, 6 bases. The CDR3 totals 12 residues. CDR1 and CDR2 (germline): SNHLY, FYNNEI. The V gene lost 6 bases and the J gene lost 6 bases, with 9 bases spanning the gap. Here the CDR3 reads CASSPGAQPQHF. Here the CDR3 DNA reads TGTGCCAGCAGCCCGGGGGCTCAGCCCCAGCATTTT.

This clone appeared a single time. The V and J genes are TRBV7-9 and TRBJ2-7, with D perhaps TRBD1 (6 bases). CDR1 and CDR2 from the germline V gene are SEHNR and FQNEAQ (reference sequence). The CDR3 extends over 15 amino acids. V was shortened by 1 base and J by 2 bases, with 12 bases between the two germline ends. The CDR3 here is CASSLESGAAYEQYF. The CDR3 coding sequence is TGTGCCAGCAGCTTAGAGTCAGGGGCGGCCTACGAGCAGTACTTC.

This clone was counted ten times or more. Other DNA sequences from this sample encode an identical CDR3 as well. The chain employs TRBV7-9 and TRBJ1-1; D gene ambiguous. The germline V and J ends were trimmed by 9 bases and 7 bases, with 15 bases remaining between them. Germline assignment: CDR1 SEHNR and CDR2 FQNEAQ (reference sequence). CDR3 length equals 12 residues. In DNA, the CDR3 is TGTGCCAGTTCGCCCCTAGACGTTGAAGCTTTCTTT. It encodes CASSPLDVEAFF.

The CDR3 DNA is TGTGCCAGCAGCTTAAGGAGCCCGATGGGCGAGCAGTACTTC. This translates into CASSLRSPMGEQYF. J is TRBJ2-7 and V is TRBV5-7; D unclear. TRBV5-7 is an ORF, with its function uncertain. The length of the CDR3 is 14 residues. V was clipped by 2 bases and J by 6 bases, with 15 bases between them.

The chain carries TRBV6-5 and TRBJ2-5; no reliable D call. V lost 9 bases, J lost 1 base, and 12 bases lay in between. Germline V gene data show CDR1 as MNHEY and CDR2 as SVGAGI. This CDR3 has 13 residues. CDR3 nucleotide sequence: TGTGCCAGTGCCTTCTCGAGCCAAGAGACCCAGTACTTC. This sequence encodes CASAFSSQETQYF.

Concerning this clone itself: A single base separates this from a much larger clone, so it may be a read error. The chain carries TRBV7-8 and TRBJ2-7, with D uncertain. CDR1 SGHVS and CDR2 FQNEAQ come from the germline V gene. V lost 2 bases and J 3 bases, leaving 5 bases between the germline ends. This CDR3 contains 12 residues. The CDR3 DNA is TGTGCCAGCAGCTTAAAGAACTACGAGCAGTACTTC. Translation gives CASSLKNYEQYF.

The chain is built from TRBV11-3 and TRBJ2-2; D is perhaps TRBD2 (6 bases). Germline V gives CDR1 SGHNT, CDR2 YENEEA. V lost 4 bases and J lost 4, with 13 bases in between. CDR3 length: 15 residues. The CDR3 protein is CASSSQRESTGELFF. The CDR3, as DNA: TGTGCCAGCAGCTCCCAACGGGAGAGCACCGGGGAGCTGTTTTTT.

Comments on this clone: Possible read error: a much larger clone is one base away. At the DNA level, this CDR3 is encoded by other sequences in the same sample as well. This chain links TRBV11-2 with TRBJ2-5, with 7 bases matching TRBD1. The CDR3 is 13 amino acids. With 3 bases clipped from V and 2 bases from J, the junction kept 0 bases outside the gene matches. Germline CDR1 and CDR2: SGHAT and FQNNGV. CDR3 nucleotide sequence: TGTGCCAGCAGCTTGGGACAGCAAGAGACCCAGTACTTC. Amino acid sequence: CASSLGQQETQYF.

The V and J genes are TRBV27 and TRBJ2-5; the match to TRBD1 covers 9 bases. Germline loops: CDR1 MNHEY, CDR2 SMNVEV (reference sequence). V gave up 6 bases and J gave up 5 bases; unmatched junction bases: 13. The CDR3 has 16 residues. As DNA, the CDR3 is TGTGCCAGCAGGCCCTGGACCCGGGACAGGGCGGAGACCCAGTACTTC. Protein product: CASRPWTRDRAETQYF.

The V call is TRBV19, the J call TRBJ1-1; D is undetermined. V was pared by 3 bases and J by 9 bases, with 17 bases between. CDR3 length: 14 amino acids. Germline assignment: CDR1 LNHDA and CDR2 SQIVND (reference sequence). CDR3 coding DNA: TGTGCCAGTAGTATGGGCCTGGGGTGGGATCAAGCTTTCTTT. It specifies CASSMGLGWDQAFF.

The V call is TRBV5-1, the J call TRBJ2-7; a possible D gene is TRBD2 (5 bases). Germline lookup yields CDR1 SGHRS and CDR2 YFSETQ. V lost 2 bases to trimming and J lost 2 bases, with 14 bases between them. There are 15 residues in the CDR3. Here the CDR3 DNA reads TGCGCCAGCAGCTTTGAGGGATTAATCGCCTACGAGCAGTACTTC. As protein: CASSFEGLIAYEQYF.

The chain combines TRBV6-1 with TRBJ1-4; 8 bases are a match to TRBD1. This CDR3 is 14 amino acids long. The V and J ends lost 4 bases and 8 bases, in that order; junction bases with no gene match: 6. The germline CDR1 and CDR2 sequences are MNHNS and SASEGT. CDR3 DNA: TGTGCCAGCAGTGTTTCGACAGGGGACGAAAAACTGTTTTTT. The encoded protein is CASSVSTGDEKLFF.

Points on this clone: A read error may explain this, as a much larger clone is one base away. Other nucleotide sequences from this sample produce the same CDR3. The chain is built from TRBV7-2 and TRBJ2-5; D call uncertain. The CDR3 has 11 amino acids. The germline V and J ends were trimmed by 3 bases and 5 bases, with 4 bases remaining between them. Germline V gene data show CDR1 as SGHTA and CDR2 as FQGNSA. CDR3 sequence: CASSFRETQYF. The CDR3 nucleotides are TGTGCCAGCAGCTTTAGGGAGACCCAGTACTTC.

This clone was found once. The J gene is TRBJ2-7, the V gene TRBV6-5; 11 nucleotides match TRBD2. V shed 9 bases, J shed 3 bases, and the junction held 4 bases outside the gene matches. There are 13 residues in the CDR3. Germline V gene lookup returns CDR1 MNHEY and CDR2 SVGAGI. CDR3 sequence reads: CASRLAGNYEQYF. Here the CDR3 DNA reads TGTGCCAGTAGACTAGCGGGAAACTACGAGCAGTACTTC.

The chain links TRBV28 to TRBJ2-4; D is perhaps TRBD1 (6 bases). CDR3 size: 14 residues. The germline V gene encodes CDR1 MDHEN and CDR2 SYDVKM. V gave up 7 bases and J gave up 4 bases, with 14 bases separating them. The CDR3 is CASTTWQGKNIQYF. The CDR3 nucleotides read TGTGCCAGCACCACCTGGCAGGGGAAAAACATTCAGTACTTC.

The chain couples TRBV7-2 to TRBJ2-7, with 8 bases matching TRBD2. Per the germline V gene, CDR1 is SGHTA and CDR2 is FQGNSA. The CDR3 contains 15 residues. With 5 bases clipped from V and 1 base from J, the junction kept 7 bases outside the gene matches. The CDR3 here is CASSPGLALSYEQYF. CDR3 DNA: TGTGCCAGCAGCCCTGGACTAGCATTGTCCTACGAGCAGTACTTC.